The 12 T cell receptor beta chains below come from one sample, sequenced in a study of T-cell memory formation after mild COVID-19. TCRdb re-analysed the 5' RACE reads in MiXCR, keeping a single row per CDR3 protein. The profile shows approximately 350,000 distinct CDR3 sequences, 25% to 30% of them singletons. Sequenced material: PBMCs or a T cell subset sorted from them (not recorded which). Source of these receptors: an adult woman who had mild COVID-19 (a few samples of this study predate the infection). Cell type and time point are not known.

This clonotype has more than one count but fewer than ten. This chain connects TRBV30 to TRBJ1-2; possible D gene TRBD1, 5 bases. This CDR3 region has 10 residues. The germline V gene has CDR1 GTSNPN and CDR2 SVGIG (reference sequence). CDR3 sequence (DNA): TGTGGGGGCTGGGGCTATGGCTACACCTTC. Translating gives CGGWGYGYTF.

This clonotype showed up just a few times. V and J are TRBV5-4 and TRBJ2-2; the D gene is possibly TRBD1 (5 bases). The CDR3 length is 17 residues. Per germline, CDR1 SGHNT and CDR2 YYREEE (reference sequence). V shed 4 bases and J shed 1 base, with 17 bases lying between them. The CDR3 DNA follows: TGTGCCAGCAGCCCTTCTCGGGCAGGGAAGAACACCGGGGAGCTGTTTTTT. It is translated as CASSPSRAGKNTGELFF. The full variable domain, in which reference TRBV5-4 and TRBJ2-2 provide the parts outside the CDR3, is ETGVTQSPTHLIKTRGQQVTLRCSSQSGHNTVSWYQQALGQGPQFIFQYYREEENGRGNFPPRFSGLQFPNYSSELNVNALELDDSALYLCASSPSRAGKNTGELFFGEGSRLTVL.

This chain links TRBV2 with TRBJ2-3; TRBD1 might be the D (6 bases). Germline CDR1 SNHLY, CDR2 FYNNEI. The CDR3 consists of 13 residues. Between the trimmed V and J ends, which lost 8 bases and 2 bases, there was a span of 11 bases. The CDR3, as DNA: TGTGCCAGCTGCAGGACAGCCACAGATACGCAGTATTTT. Translation gives CASCRTATDTQYF. Full variable domain (missing parts from reference TRBV2 and TRBJ2-3): EPEVTQTPSHQVTQMGQEVILRCVPISNHLYFYWYRQILGQKVEFLVSFYNNEISEKSEIFDDQFSVERPDGSNFTLKIRSTKLEDSAMYFCASCRTATDTQYFGPGTRLTVL.

This clonotype was seen a few times. The chain has TRBV20-1 and TRBJ2-7, with D possibly TRBD1 on 5 matching bases. Germline CDR1 is DFQATT and CDR2 is SNEGSKA (reference sequence). V was pared by 5 bases and J by 3 bases, with 8 bases between. This CDR3 is 11 amino acids long. In DNA, the CDR3 is TGCAGTGCTGTCGACAGCTACGAGCAGTACTTC. Translating gives CSAVDSYEQYF.

This clonotype was seen only a few times. This chain links TRBV7-3 with TRBJ2-3; 10 bases fit TRBD2. After removal of 4 bases from V and 7 bases from J, the junction contained 8 bases not matched to a gene. Germline assignment: CDR1 SGHTA and CDR2 FQGTGA. The CDR3 spans 15 residues. The CDR3 reads CASSSLAGTRNTQYF. CDR3 coding DNA: TGTGCCAGCAGCTCACTAGCGGGAACCCGTAATACGCAGTATTTT. Looking up the rest from reference TRBV7-3 and TRBJ2-3 gives the full variable domain: GAGVSQTPSNKVTEKGKYVELRCDPISGHTALYWYRQSLGQGPEFLIYFQGTGAADDSGLPNDRFFAVRPEGSVSTLKIQRTERGDSAVYLCASSSLAGTRNTQYFGPGTRLTVL.

The J gene is TRBJ2-2, the V gene TRBV9; D is perhaps TRBD2 (6 bases). Germline V gene lookup returns CDR1 SGDLS and CDR2 YYNGEE. CDR3 length: 16 amino acids. Trimming removed 0 bases at V and 1 base at J, with 10 bases between. This CDR3 is CASSVGIAENTGELFF. The CDR3 DNA sequence: TGTGCCAGCAGCGTAGGGATAGCGGAGAACACCGGGGAGCTGTTTTTT.

The rearrangement joins TRBV19 to TRBJ2-5, with D possibly being TRBD1 (5 bases). V lost 8 bases, J lost 4 bases, and 11 bases lay in between. Germline V gives CDR1 LNHDA, CDR2 SQIVND (reference sequence). CDR3 length: 12 amino acids. CDR3 DNA: TGTGCCAGTTCCCAGGGCCCAGAGACCCAGTACTTC. Amino acids: CASSQGPETQYF.

This sequence joins TRBV6-1 and TRBJ1-2; 9 bases agree with TRBD1. The junction had 7 bases not matched to a gene; V was cut back by 6 bases and J by 5 bases. Germline CDR1 and CDR2: MNHNS and SASEGT. This CDR3 contains 14 residues. DNA of the CDR3: TGTGCCAGCAGAGACGGGACAGGGATGTATGGCTACACCTTC. This encodes CASRDGTGMYGYTF.

V and J are TRBV9 and TRBJ1-1; the D is unclear. Germline CDR1 and CDR2: SGDLS and YYNGEE. The CDR3 totals 13 residues. V was shortened by 0 bases and J by 2 bases, with 5 bases between the two germline ends. The CDR3 nucleotides are TGTGCCAGCAGCGTAGAAGGAAACACTGAAGCTTTCTTT. Residues: CASSVEGNTEAFF.

This clonotype appeared a few times. This chain's CDR3 is CASSLAGSGQETQYF. CDR3 in DNA: TGTGCCAGCAGTTTAGCGGGCAGCGGACAAGAGACCCAGTACTTC. This chain connects TRBV12-3 or TRBV12-4 to TRBJ2-5; perhaps TRBD2 as D (5 bases). Trimming shortened V by 0 bases and J by 2 bases, and 10 bases separated the two germline ends. The CDR3 length is 15 residues.

This chain links TRBV5-1 with TRBJ2-7; 9 bases fit TRBD1. Germline loops: CDR1 SGHRS, CDR2 YFSETQ. The CDR3 has 15 amino acids. Trimming took 7 bases from V and 0 from J; bases not matched to a gene: 8. This CDR3 reads CASQGQGGSSYEQYF. CDR3 in DNA: TGCGCCAGCCAGGGACAGGGTGGATCCTCCTACGAGCAGTACTTC.

In this sample, this clonotype turned up a few times. The CDR3 spells CASRLQGGSYEQYF. CDR3 DNA: TGTGCCAGCAGACTACAGGGGGGCTCCTACGAGCAGTACTTC. This rearrangement joins TRBV5-6 to TRBJ2-7; 8 positions agree with TRBD1. The CDR3 extends over 14 amino acids. Germline V gene data show CDR1 as SGHDT and CDR2 as YYEEEE. Losses at the gene ends were 5 bases for V and 0 bases for J; bases not matched to a gene: 4.